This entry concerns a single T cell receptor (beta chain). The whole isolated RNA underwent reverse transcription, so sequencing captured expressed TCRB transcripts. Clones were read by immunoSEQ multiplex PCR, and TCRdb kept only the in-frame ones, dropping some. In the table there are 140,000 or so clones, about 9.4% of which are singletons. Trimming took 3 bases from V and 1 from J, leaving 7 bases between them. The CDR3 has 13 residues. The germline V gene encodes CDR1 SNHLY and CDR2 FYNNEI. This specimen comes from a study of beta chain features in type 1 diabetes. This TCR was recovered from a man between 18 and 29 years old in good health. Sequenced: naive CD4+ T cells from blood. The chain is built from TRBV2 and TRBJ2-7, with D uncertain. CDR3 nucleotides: TGTGCCAGCAGTGATCCCAGGTCCTACGAGCAGTACTTC. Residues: CASSDPRSYEQYF.